This T cell receptor beta chain was identified in a study of blood T cell repertoires in COVID-19. This clone was detected once. Trimming removed 4 bases at V and 5 bases at J, with 15 bases between. Germline V gene sequence: CDR1 SGHRS, CDR2 YFSETQ. The CDR3 is 14 amino acids. Authors' analysis steps: From reference gene primer amplification, estimates of nucleated cell counts were derived. Only in-frame clones appear in the TCRdb table, and some are missing; sequencing was by immunoSEQ multiplex PCR. V, J and clone size reflect that table, while D and trimming were determined from the DNA. The table records roughly 250,000 clones, more than 85% of them present only once.

The sample consisted of peripheral blood. This receptor was obtained from a man younger than 45 with acute or convalescent COVID-19. The chain carries TRBV5-1 and TRBJ1-2; D may be TRBD1 (5 bases). CDR3 in amino acids: CASSPGLFYYGYTF. DNA of the CDR3: TGCGCCAGCAGCCCGGGACTTTTCTATTATGGCTACACCTTC.